One T cell receptor beta chain is described in this entry. These data originate in a study of cytomegalovirus exposure and HLA in healthy donors. With 60 Vbeta and 13 Jbeta primers, the PCR was carried out. Sequencing used immunoSEQ multiplex PCR; TCRdb keeps in-frame clones, though not all of them. The sample contains about 96,000 clones, roughly 74% of which appear only once. CDR1 is LGHNA and CDR2 is YSLEER in the germline V gene. This CDR3 has 16 amino acids. J gave up 3 bases and V 4 bases, and 8 bases lay outside the gene matches. The receptor was derived from a woman between 65 and 79 years old in good health and CMV-seropositive. Sequencing was carried out using PBMCs. The rearrangement joins TRBV4-3 to TRBJ2-1; 8 bases fit TRBD1. Here the CDR3 DNA reads TGCGCCAGCAGCCCAGACAGGGGCGCTAACTACAATGAGCAGTTCTTC. Translated: CASSPDRGANYNEQFF.